The source of this T cell receptor (beta chain) is a study of cytomegalovirus exposure and HLA in healthy donors. The protocol was immunoSEQ multiplex PCR, while the TCRdb copy is restricted to in-frame clones and leaves out a portion. This sample has about 120,000 clones, with roughly 89% found just once. The V gene's germline CDR1 is MNHEY and CDR2 SMNVEV (reference sequence). Between the trimmed V and J ends, which lost 6 bases and 3 bases, there was a span of 12 bases. CDR3 length: 13 residues. This chain links TRBV27 with TRBJ2-7; TRBD1 might be the D (6 bases). Sequenced sample: PBMCs. This receptor was obtained from a woman younger than 35 in good health and CMV-seronegative. CDR3 protein: CASRRTDNYEQYF. The CDR3 DNA reads TGTGCCAGCAGACGGACAGATAACTACGAGCAGTACTTC.